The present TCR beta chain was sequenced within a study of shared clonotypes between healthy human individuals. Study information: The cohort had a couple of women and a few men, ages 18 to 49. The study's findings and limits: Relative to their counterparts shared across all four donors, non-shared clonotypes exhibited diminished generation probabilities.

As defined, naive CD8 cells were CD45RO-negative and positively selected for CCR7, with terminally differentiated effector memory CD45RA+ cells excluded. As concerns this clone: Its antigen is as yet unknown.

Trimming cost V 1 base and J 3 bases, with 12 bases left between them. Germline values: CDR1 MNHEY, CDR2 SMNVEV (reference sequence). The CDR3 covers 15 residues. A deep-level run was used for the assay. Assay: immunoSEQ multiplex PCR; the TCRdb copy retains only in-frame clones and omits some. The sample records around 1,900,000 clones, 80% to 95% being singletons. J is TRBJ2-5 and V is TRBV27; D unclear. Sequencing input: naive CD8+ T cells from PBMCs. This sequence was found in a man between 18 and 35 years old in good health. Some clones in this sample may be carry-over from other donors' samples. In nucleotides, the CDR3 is TGTGCCAGCAGTTTATATCTTACGGTGAAAGAGACCCAGTACTTC. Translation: CASSLYLTVKETQYF.